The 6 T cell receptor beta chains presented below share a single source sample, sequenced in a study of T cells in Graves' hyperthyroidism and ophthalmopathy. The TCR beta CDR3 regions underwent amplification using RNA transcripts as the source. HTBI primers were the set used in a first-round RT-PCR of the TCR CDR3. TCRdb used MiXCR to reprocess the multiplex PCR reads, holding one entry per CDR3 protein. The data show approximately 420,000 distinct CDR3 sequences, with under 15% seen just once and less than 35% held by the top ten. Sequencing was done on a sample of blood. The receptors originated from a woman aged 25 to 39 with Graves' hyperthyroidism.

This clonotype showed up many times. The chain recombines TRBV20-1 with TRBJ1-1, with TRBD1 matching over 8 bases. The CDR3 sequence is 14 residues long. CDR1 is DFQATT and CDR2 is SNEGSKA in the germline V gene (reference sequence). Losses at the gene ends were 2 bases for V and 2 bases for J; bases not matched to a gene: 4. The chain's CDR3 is CSARRDRRNTEAFF. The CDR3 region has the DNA TGCAGTGCTAGAAGGGACAGGAGAAACACTGAAGCTTTCTTT.

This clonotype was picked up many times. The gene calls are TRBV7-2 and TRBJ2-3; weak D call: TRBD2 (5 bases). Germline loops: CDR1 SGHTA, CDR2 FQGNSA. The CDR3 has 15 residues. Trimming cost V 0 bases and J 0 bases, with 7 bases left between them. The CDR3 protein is CASSLARTSTDTQYF. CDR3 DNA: TGTGCCAGCAGCTTAGCGCGGACTAGCACAGATACGCAGTATTTT.

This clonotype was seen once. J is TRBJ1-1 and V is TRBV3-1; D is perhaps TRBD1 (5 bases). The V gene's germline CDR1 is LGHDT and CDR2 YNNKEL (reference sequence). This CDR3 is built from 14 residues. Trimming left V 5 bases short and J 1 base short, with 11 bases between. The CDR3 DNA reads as TGTGCCAGCAGCGAGGGGACGGGGAACACTGAAGCTTTCTTT. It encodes CASSEGTGNTEAFF.

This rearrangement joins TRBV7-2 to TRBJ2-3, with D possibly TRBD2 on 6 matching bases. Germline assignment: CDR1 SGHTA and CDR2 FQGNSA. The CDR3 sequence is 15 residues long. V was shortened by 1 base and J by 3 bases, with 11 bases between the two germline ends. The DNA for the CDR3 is TGTGCCAGCAGCTTAGACCGGGAGACTACAGATACGCAGTATTTT. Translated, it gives CASSLDRETTDTQYF. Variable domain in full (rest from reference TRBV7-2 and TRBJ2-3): GAGVSQSPSNKVTEKGKDVELRCDPISGHTALYWYRQSLGQGLEFLIYFQGNSAPDKSGLPSDRFSAERTGGSVSTLTIQRTQQEDSAVYLCASSLDRETTDTQYFGPGTRLTVL.

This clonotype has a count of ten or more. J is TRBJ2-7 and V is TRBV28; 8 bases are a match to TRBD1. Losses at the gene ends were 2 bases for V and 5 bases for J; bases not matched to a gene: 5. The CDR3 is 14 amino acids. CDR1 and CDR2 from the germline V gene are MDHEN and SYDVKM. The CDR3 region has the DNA TGTGCCAGCAGTTTAAGGGCAGGGGGCAACGAGCAGTACTTC. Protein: CASSLRAGGNEQYF.

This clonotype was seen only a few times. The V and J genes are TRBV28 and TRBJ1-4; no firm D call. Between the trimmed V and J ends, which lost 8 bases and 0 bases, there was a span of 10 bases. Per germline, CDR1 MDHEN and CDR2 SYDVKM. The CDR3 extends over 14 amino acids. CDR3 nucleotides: TGTGCCAGCGGACGGCTACCAACTAATGAAAAACTGTTTTTT. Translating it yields CASGRLPTNEKLFF.